This T cell receptor (beta chain) was sequenced during a study of T cell clonotyping in hematopoietic cell transplantation. Study-wide results and caveats: No sorting was done, leaving CD4 and CD8 contributions mixed. Recipient TCR diversity dropped after transplant; expanded clonotypes rose from day 30 to 180. Graft donor and pretransplant recipient Inverse Simpson Index values predicted broader posttransplant TCR diversity.

Sequencing used immunoSEQ multiplex PCR; TCRdb keeps in-frame clones, though not all of them. The sample includes about 10,000 clones, about 47% of them seen just once. Recipient blood drawn about 28 days pretransplant and days 30, 100, 180 after. The CDR3 totals 13 residues. V was shortened by 5 bases and J by 4 bases, with 12 bases between the two germline ends. Germline assignment: CDR1 SGHRS and CDR2 YFSETQ. As to this clone: What it binds is not known.

The material was peripheral blood mononuclear cells, obtained 100 days after allogeneic stem cell transplant. The V call is TRBV5-1, the J call TRBJ1-1; weak D call: TRBD1 (5 bases). This TCR was recovered from a female patient aged 50-59 years who had an allogeneic stem cell transplant from an unrelated donor, so the T cells may come from the graft donor. Some clones in this sample may be carry-over from other donors' samples. Here the CDR3 reads CASRGGVGTEAFF. The CDR3 DNA reads TGCGCCAGCAGGGGGGGTGTGGGCACTGAAGCTTTCTTT.